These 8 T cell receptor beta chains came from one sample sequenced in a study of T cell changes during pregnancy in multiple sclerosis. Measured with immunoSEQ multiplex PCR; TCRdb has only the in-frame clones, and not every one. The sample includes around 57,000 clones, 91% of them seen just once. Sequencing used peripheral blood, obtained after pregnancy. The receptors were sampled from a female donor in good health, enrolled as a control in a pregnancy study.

The CDR3 bases are TGCGCCAGCAGCTTTAGCGGGGGGGCAGAGACCCAGTACTTC. Amino acids: CASSFSGGAETQYF. The chain has TRBV5-1 and TRBJ2-5, with 11 bases aligning to TRBD2. The CDR3 length is 14 residues. The trim removed 2 bases at V and 4 bases at J, leaving 1 base unmatched. Germline V lookup: CDR1 SGHRS, CDR2 YFSETQ.

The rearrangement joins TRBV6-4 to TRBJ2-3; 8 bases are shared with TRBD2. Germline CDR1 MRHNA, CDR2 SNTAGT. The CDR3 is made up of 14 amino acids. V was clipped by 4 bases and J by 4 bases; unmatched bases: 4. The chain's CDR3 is CASSASGGPDTQYF. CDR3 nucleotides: TGTGCCAGCAGTGCGTCGGGGGGGCCAGATACGCAGTATTTT.

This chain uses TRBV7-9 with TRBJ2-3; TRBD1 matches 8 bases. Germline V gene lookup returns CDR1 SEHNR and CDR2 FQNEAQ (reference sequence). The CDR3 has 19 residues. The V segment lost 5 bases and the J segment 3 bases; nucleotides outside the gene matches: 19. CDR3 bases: TGTGCCAGCAGCCAGTCGCTTTTACAGGGGGTCGGTGTGACAGATACGCAGTATTTT. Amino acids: CASSQSLLQGVGVTDTQYF.

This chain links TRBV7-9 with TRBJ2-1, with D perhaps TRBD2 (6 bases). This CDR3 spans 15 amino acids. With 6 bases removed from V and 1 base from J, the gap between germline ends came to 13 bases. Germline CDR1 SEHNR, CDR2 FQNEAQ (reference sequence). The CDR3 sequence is CASRGLAASYNEQFF. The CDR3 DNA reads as TGTGCCAGCAGGGGACTCGCGGCTTCCTACAATGAGCAGTTCTTC. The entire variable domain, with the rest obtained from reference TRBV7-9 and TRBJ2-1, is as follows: DTGVSQNPRHKITKRGQNVTFRCDPISEHNRLYWYRQTLGQGPEFLTYFQNEAQLEKSRLLSDRFSAERPKGSFSTLEIQRTEQGDSAMYLCASRGLAASYNEQFFGPGTRLTVL.

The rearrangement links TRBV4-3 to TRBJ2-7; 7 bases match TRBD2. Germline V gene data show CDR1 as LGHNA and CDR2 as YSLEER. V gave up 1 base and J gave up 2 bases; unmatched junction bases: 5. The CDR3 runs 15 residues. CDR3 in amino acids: CASSQGRDYTYEQYF. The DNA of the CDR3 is TGCGCCAGCAGCCAAGGAAGGGACTATACCTACGAGCAGTACTTC.

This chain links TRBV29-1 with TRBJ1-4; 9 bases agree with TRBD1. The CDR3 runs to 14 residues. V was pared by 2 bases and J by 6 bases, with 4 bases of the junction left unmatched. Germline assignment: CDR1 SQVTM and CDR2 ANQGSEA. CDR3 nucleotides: TGCAGCGTTGAACTGGGACAGGGCTATGAAAAACTGTTTTTT. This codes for CSVELGQGYEKLFF. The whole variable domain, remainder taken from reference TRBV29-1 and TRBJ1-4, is SAVISQKPSRDICQRGTSLTIQCQVDSQVTMMFWYRQQPGQSLTLIATANQGSEATYESGFVIDKFPISRPNLTFSTLTVSNMSPEDSSIYLCSVELGQGYEKLFFGSGTQLSVL.

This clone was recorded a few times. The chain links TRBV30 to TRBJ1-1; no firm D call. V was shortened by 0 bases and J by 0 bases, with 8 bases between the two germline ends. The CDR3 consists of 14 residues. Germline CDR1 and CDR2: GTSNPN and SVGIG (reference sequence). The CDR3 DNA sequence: TGTGCCTGGAGTGTACCGGTTATGAACACTGAAGCTTTCTTT. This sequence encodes CAWSVPVMNTEAFF.

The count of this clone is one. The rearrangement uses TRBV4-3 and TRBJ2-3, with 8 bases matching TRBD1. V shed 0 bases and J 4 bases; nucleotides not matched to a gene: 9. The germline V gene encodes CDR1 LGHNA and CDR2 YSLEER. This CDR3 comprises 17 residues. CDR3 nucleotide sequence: TGCGCCAGCAGCCAAGAGCGACAGGGGATGCTCCCAGATACGCAGTATTTT. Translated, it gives CASSQERQGMLPDTQYF.